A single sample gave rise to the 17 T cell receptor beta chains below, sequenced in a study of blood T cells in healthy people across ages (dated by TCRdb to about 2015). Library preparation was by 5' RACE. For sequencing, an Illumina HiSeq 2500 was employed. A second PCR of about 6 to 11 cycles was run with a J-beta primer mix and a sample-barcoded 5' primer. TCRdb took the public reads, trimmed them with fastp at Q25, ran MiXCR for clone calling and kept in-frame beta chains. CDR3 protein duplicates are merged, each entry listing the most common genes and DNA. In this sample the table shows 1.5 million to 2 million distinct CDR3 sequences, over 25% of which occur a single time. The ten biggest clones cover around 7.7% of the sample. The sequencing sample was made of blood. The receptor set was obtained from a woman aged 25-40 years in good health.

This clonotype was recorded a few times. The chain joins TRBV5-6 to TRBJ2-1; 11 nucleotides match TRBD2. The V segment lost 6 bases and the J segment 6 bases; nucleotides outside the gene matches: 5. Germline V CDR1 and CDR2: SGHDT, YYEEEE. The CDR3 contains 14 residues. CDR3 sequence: CASKGSGGANEQFF. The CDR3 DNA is TGTGCCAGCAAGGGTAGCGGGGGGGCCAATGAGCAGTTCTTC.

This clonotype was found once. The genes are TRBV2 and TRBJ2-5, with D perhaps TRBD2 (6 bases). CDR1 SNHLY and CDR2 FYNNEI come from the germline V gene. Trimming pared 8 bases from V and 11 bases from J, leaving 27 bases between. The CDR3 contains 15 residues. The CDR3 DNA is TGTGCCAGCCTGGCTTATGGTAGCGGAGGCGCTGAGCAGTACTTC. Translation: CASLAYGSGGAEQYF.

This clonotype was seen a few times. The CDR3 sequence is CASSLPPDYEQYF. As DNA, the CDR3 is TGCGCCAGCAGCTTGCCGCCAGACTACGAGCAGTACTTC. V gene TRBV5-1 combines with J gene TRBJ2-7; unclear D gene. V lost 1 base and J 3 bases, leaving 8 bases between the germline ends. Germline V lookup: CDR1 SGHRS, CDR2 YFSETQ. The CDR3 is 13 amino acids.

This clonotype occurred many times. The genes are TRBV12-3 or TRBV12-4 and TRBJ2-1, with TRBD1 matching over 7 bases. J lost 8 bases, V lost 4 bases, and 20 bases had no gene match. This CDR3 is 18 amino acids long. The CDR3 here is CASSSPIRQGRPRDEQFF. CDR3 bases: TGTGCCAGCAGTTCCCCAATAAGACAGGGCCGGCCAAGGGATGAGCAGTTCTTC.

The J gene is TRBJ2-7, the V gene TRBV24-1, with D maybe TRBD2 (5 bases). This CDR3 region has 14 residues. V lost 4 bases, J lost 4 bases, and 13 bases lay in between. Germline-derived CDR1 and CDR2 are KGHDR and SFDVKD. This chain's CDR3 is CATSESGIPYEQYF. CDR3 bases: TGTGCCACCAGTGAGTCCGGGATACCTTACGAGCAGTACTTC.

CDR3 nucleotides: TGTGCCAGCGCGGCAGGCCAGGATCAGCCCCAGCATTTT. Its translation is CASAAGQDQPQHF. This chain links TRBV2 with TRBJ1-5, with D unresolved. This CDR3 region has 13 residues. V dropped 8 bases and J dropped 5 bases, with 13 bases sitting between them. Germline V gene sequence: CDR1 SNHLY, CDR2 FYNNEI.

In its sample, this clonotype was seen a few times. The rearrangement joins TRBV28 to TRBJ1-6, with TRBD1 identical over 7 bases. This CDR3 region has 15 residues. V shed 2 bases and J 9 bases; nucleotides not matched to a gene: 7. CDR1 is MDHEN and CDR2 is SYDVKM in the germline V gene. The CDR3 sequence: CASSLGRGRISPLHF. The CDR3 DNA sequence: TGTGCCAGCAGTTTAGGGAGGGGGCGGATTTCACCCCTCCACTTT.

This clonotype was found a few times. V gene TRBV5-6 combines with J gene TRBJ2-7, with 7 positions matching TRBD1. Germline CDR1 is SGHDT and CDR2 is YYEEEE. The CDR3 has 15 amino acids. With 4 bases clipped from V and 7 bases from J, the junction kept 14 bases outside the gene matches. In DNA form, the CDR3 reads TGTGCCAGCAGCCCAAGAACAGGGGACCGCGGGGAGCAGTACTTC. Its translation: CASSPRTGDRGEQYF.

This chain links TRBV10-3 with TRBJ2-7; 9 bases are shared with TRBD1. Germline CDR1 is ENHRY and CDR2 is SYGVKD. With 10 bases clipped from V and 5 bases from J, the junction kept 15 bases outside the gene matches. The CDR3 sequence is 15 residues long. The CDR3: CATLPPGTGIHEQYF. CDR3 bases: TGTGCCACCCTGCCACCCGGGACAGGGATCCACGAGCAGTACTTC.

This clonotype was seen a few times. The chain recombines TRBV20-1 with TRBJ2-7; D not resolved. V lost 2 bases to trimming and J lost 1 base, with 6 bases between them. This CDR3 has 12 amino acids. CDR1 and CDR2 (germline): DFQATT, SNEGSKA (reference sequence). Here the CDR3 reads CSARSESYEQYF. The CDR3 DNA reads TGCAGTGCTAGATCGGAGTCCTACGAGCAGTACTTC.

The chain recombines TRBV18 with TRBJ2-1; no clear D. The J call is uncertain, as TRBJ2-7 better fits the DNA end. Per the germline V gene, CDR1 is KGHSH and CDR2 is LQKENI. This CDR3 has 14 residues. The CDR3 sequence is CASSPQLEHNEQYF. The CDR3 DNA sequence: TGTGCCAGCTCACCACAGTTAGAACACAATGAGCAGTACTTC.

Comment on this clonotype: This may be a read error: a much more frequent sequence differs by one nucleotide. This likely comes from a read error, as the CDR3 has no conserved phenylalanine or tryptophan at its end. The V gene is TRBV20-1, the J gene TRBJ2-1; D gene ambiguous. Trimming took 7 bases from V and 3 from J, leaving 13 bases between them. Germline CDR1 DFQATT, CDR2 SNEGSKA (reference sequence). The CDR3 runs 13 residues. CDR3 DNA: TGCAGTGGACTCAGCGCACTCTACAATGAGCAGTTCCTC. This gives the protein CSGLSALYNEQFL.

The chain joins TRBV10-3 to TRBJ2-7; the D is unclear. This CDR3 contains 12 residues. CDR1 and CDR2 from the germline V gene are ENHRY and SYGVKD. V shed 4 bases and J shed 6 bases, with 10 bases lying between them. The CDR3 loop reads CAISALVSEQYF. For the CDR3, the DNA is TGTGCCATCAGTGCGTTAGTATCCGAGCAGTACTTC.

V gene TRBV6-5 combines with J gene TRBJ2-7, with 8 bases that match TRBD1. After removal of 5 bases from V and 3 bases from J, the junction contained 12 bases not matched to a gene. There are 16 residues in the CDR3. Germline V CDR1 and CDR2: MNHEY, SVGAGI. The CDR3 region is CASSTPSTGAGYEQYF. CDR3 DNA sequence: TGTGCCAGCAGTACACCGTCGACAGGGGCCGGCTACGAGCAGTACTTC.

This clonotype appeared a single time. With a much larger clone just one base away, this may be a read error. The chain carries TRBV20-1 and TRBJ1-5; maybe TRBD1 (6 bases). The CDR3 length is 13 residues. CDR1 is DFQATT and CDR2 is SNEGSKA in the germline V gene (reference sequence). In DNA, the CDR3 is TGCAGTGCTCATAAGGGGGGTTCACAGCCCCGGCATTTT. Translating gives CSAHKGGSQPRHF.

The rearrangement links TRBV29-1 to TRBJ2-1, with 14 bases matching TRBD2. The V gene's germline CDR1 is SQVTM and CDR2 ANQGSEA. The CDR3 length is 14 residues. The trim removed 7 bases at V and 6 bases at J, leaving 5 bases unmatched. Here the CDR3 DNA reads TGCAGCGCGAAGACTAGCGGGAGGGGCAATGAGCAGTTCTTC. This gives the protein CSAKTSGRGNEQFF.

The CDR3 here is CASSPRIRQGGPETQYF. The DNA for the CDR3 is TGTGCCAGCTCACCACGAATAAGACAGGGGGGTCCCGAGACCCAGTACTTC. This sequence joins TRBV18 and TRBJ2-5; 9 bases align to TRBD1. Germline V gene lookup returns CDR1 KGHSH and CDR2 LQKENI. With V trimmed by 1 base and J by 5 bases, 11 bases remained unmatched. The CDR3 extends over 17 amino acids.